This T cell receptor beta chain comes out of a study of blood T cell repertoires in COVID-19 (TCRdb year 2020). In terms of the full investigation: The collaborator samples originated in the United States, Italy and Spain and spanned the acute and convalescent phases of COVID-19. The repertoires were released in a freely available public database meant as a resource for research on the immune response to SARS-CoV-2. A de-identified subject ID, COVID-19 status, age in years and sex were almost always included in the sample metadata. Where HLA class I and class II types were available, the types were taken from metadata supplied by the sample provider, not from assay-based typing. Deeply sampled blood TCRbeta repertoires from subjects exposed to, actively infected with, or recovered from COVID-19 were included in the dataset. Samples came from the ongoing ImmuneRACE study (first 160 participants) plus 1,254 subjects from 6 global collaborators. The material from the prospective study consisted of cDNA or gDNA derived from T cells, B-cell-depleted T cells, or PBMCs. Broad study findings and their caveats: Clinical and demographic metadata were provided uncurated, with the amount varying by source and participant.

According to the germline V gene, CDR1 reads SGHAT and CDR2 reads FQNNGV. The CDR3 has 15 amino acids, counting the end cysteine and phenylalanine. Only the CDR3 region is kept as DNA, spanning 45 bases read in frame from base 1. Clipping removes 0 bases from V and 4 bases from J, with 5 as the unmatched junction base count. A few counts support this clone. This clone's antigen is unknown. Base qualities are not at hand, and no much larger clone is one base apart. Collaborating institutions collected whole blood in K2EDTA tubes following their own protocols. Collaborator samples were shipped for TCRbeta analysis as frozen whole blood, isolated PBMCs, or DNA extracted from either sample type. TCRbeta CDR3 regions were amplified from genomic DNA using the immunoSEQ Assay, a bias-controlled multiplex PCR. Turning to the authors' computational methods: The number of nucleated cells in each sample was estimated by amplification of reference gene primers within the assay. Sequence reads were collapsed and filtered to measure the absolute abundance of every unique TCRbeta CDR3 rearrangement. For each sample, productive Simpson clonality was calculated as the square root of Simpson's diversity index across productive rearrangements. Here the immuneACCESS table is served through TCRdb, limited to in-frame sequences with V and J called. Missing clones are a known gap in these copies; in checked studies unresolved V genes cover under half, and the rest lacks a known reason. V, J and clone size were drawn from that table, and D and trimming were deduced from the DNA. The sample includes 100,000 to 150,000 clones, with 87% observed a single time. The leading ten clones occupy about 8% of the sample.

The chain was built from TRBV11-2 and TRBJ1-2, with TRBD1 identical over 7 junction bases. What was sequenced was peripheral blood. The sequence was collected from a human donor in a cohort sampled during active COVID-19. The DNA is TGTGCCAGCAGCTTAGATAGGGGGCAGAGCTATGGCTACACCTTC. Translated, it gives CASSLDRGQSYGYTF.